This TCR beta chain was recovered during a study of shared clonotypes between healthy human individuals (dated by TCRdb to 2018 to 2021). Concerning the study at large: The cohort included three men and two women between 18 and 49 years of age. Per donor, three plates each were used for CD4 naive and CD4 memory, two for CD8 naive, and one for CD8 memory. To estimate repertoire size and how much clonotype sharing occurs between individuals, the study deeply sequenced the blood TCR repertoires of several healthy adults. To increase sequencing depth and limit assay-specific biases, different laboratories used diverse techniques to prepare libraries and sequence TCR repertoires. Leukapheresis yielded between about 0.85 and 9 billion PBMCs per donor. The research as a whole found: Sampling was restricted to blood, and TCR repertoires in tissues likely differ from the TCR repertoires found in blood. Pairwise subsampling indicated that sequencing depth was expected to affect the degree of clonotype sharing among donors. Compared with non-shared clonotypes, clonotypes shared by all four sorted-subset donors had higher generation probabilities. About 5% of naive CD4, around 3.5% of naive CD8, about 2.1% of memory CD4, and 0.35% to 0.5% of memory CD8 clonotypes were shared across a few donors. Naive subsets generally had larger estimated clonotype richness than memory subsets. Even with the large sequencing depth, rarefaction of the sorted-subset datasets indicated that sequencing was incomplete. Because the study included a small number of donors, the genetic and exposure-history diversity represented was limited.

Concerning this clone itself: Its cognate antigen has yet to be identified. No qualities accompany the bases; no much larger clone lies one base away. Other DNA sequences from this sample encode an identical CDR3 as well.

CD8 naive samples consisted of CD45RO-negative cells that were positively selected for CCR7, yielding a CD45RA+CCR7+ population without TemRA cells. The donors were healthy, HIV-negative adults with no recently reported acute infections or vaccinations. Every donor was a Caucasian adult living in Nashville, Tennessee, USA. Blood was collected by leukapheresis, and PBMCs were isolated by Ficoll-Histopaque density gradient centrifugation and then cryopreserved in liquid nitrogen vapor phase. Analytical flow cytometry was used to check the purity and quantity of each magnetically sorted T cell population. Genomic DNA was isolated from every sorted fraction and measured by UV absorbance on a Nanodrop 2000c. Using the deep immunoSEQ assay, TCR CDR3 regions were amplified from genomic DNA by multiplex PCR. Extracted genomic DNA from each cell subset was spread evenly across all wells of several immunoSEQ 96-well plates, with each plate serving as a replicate. For sorted subsets, approximately 190 ng genomic DNA, equal to tens of thousands of T cell genomes, was loaded into each replicate PCR. The purified libraries were quantified using a Qubit 3.0 fluorometer, sized with a Bioanalyzer 2100, and then quantified again using the KAPA Library Quantification kit. Every immunoSEQ 96-well plate was sequenced on a dedicated single-read 150-cycle Illumina NextSeq 550 flow cell. The published analysis was carried out like this. Because the immunoSEQ output included only junctional sequences and no quality scores, the filtering could not be the same as the filtering used for full-length reads. Sequences were annotated with PyIR, a Python wrapper for IgBLAST v1.9, using IMGT germline references to assign V/J genes and CDR3. Reads were removed for weak V/J assignments (E-value above 1e-6), missing CDR3, stop codons, out-of-frame junctions, or ambiguous translated residues. V3J clonotypes were defined as sequences sharing an identical inferred V gene, J gene, and CDR3 amino acid sequence. Percentage overlap between repertoires was computed as shared unique clonotypes divided by the size of the smaller repertoire. Richness of each repertoire was evaluated using RTK rarefaction, the Chao1 estimator, and Recon v2.1 estimates of unobserved clonotypes. Generation probabilities were computed with OLGA for all TCRbeta clonotypes obtained by the gDNA method from four donors. The clones in this table, taken by TCRdb from immuneACCESS, are in-frame only. Not every clone is retained; where verified, under half of the shortfall comes from an unresolved V gene, and the cause of the rest is unknown. V, J and clone size are those of that table, while D and trimming were read from the DNA. For this sample there are a few million clones; approximately 92% appear just once. The ten largest account for approximately 1.7% of the sample.

According to the germline V gene (reference sequence), CDR1 reads MNHEY and CDR2 reads SMNVEV. The CDR3 spans 15 residues, from the cysteine through the phenylalanine. Just CDR3 DNA is preserved here, 45 bases in frame from base 1. The germline V and J ends show losses of 4 bases and 3 bases respectively, and no gene match explains 4 bases of the junction. This TCR came from a man aged 18 to 30 in good health. Some clones in this sample may be carry-over from other donors' samples. The V and J genes are TRBV27 and TRBJ2-7; TRBD2 aligns with 12 central bases. The sample comprised naive CD8+ T cells from PBMCs. What the cell subset or site label conveys for this sample: CD45RA+CCR7+. The DNA reads TGTGCCAGCAGTTGGACTAGCGGGGCCTACTACGAGCAGTACTTC. Translation gives CASSWTSGAYYEQYF.